The 18 T cell receptor beta chains reported below all come from one sample, sequenced in a study of T cells in Graves' hyperthyroidism and ophthalmopathy. Amplification of TCR beta CDR3 regions used RNA as the template. Using the HTBI primer set, a first-round RT-PCR was run on the TCR CDR3. In TCRdb, the multiplex PCR reads were re-called with MiXCR into one record per CDR3 protein. The sample lists hundreds of thousands of distinct CDR3 sequences, 14% to 15% occurring once. Sequenced input: blood. The receptors were sampled from a man aged 18 to 30 with Graves' ophthalmopathy.

In its sample, this clonotype was seen a few times. The J gene is TRBJ2-3, the V gene TRBV4-1, with a tentative D call TRBD2 (5 bases). This CDR3 region has 15 residues. Looked up from germline, CDR1 is MGHRA and CDR2 is YSYEKL. The germline V and J ends were trimmed by 4 bases and 5 bases, with 16 bases remaining between them. CDR3 nucleotides: TGCGCCAGCAGCCCGGGAACTCCCTCTGAAGATACGCAGTATTTT. It codes for CASSPGTPSEDTQYF.

This clonotype was seen at least ten times. The rearrangement uses TRBV5-1 and TRBJ2-7; 9 bases align to TRBD1. Germline V gene data show CDR1 as SGHRS and CDR2 as YFSETQ. V dropped 0 bases and J dropped 5; count of bases not matched to a gene: 6. The CDR3 is 15 residues long. CDR3: CASSLALGQGNEQYF. The CDR3 DNA reads TGCGCCAGCAGCTTGGCCCTGGGACAGGGAAACGAGCAGTACTTC.

There are many counts of this clonotype. This chain joins TRBV12-5 and TRBJ1-1; 7 bases fit TRBD1. Germline values: CDR1 LGHNT, CDR2 FRNRAP. J was trimmed by 6 bases and V by 7 bases; bases with no gene match: 11. CDR3 size: 14 residues. The CDR3 protein is CASAPGQFGAEAFF. DNA for the CDR3: TGTGCTAGTGCCCCGGGACAGTTCGGCGCTGAAGCTTTCTTT.

The sample holds a few counts of this clonotype. V is TRBV7-9 and J is TRBJ1-2; weak D call: TRBD1 (6 bases). The V gene's germline CDR1 is SEHNR and CDR2 FQNEAQ (reference sequence). This CDR3 is 16 amino acids long. Trimming pared 0 bases from V and 4 bases from J, leaving 15 bases between. The CDR3 DNA reads TGTGCCAGCAGCTTAGCGTATAACAGGGAGGGCTATGGCTACACCTTC. This codes for CASSLAYNREGYGYTF. The full variable domain, in which reference TRBV7-9 and TRBJ1-2 provide the parts outside the CDR3, is DTGVSQNPRHKITKRGQNVTFRCDPISEHNRLYWYRQTLGQGPEFLTYFQNEAQLEKSRLLSDRFSAERPKGSFSTLEIQRTEQGDSAMYLCASSLAYNREGYGYTFGSGTRLTVV.

This clonotype came up a few times. The genes are TRBV20-1 and TRBJ1-6, with 9 nucleotides matching TRBD1. The CDR3 sequence is 16 residues long. Germline V gives CDR1 DFQATT, CDR2 SNEGSKA (reference sequence). V lost 1 base to trimming and J lost 8 bases; unmatched junction nucleotides: 9. The CDR3: CSARAGTGYEDSPLHF. The CDR3 DNA is TGCAGTGCTAGAGCCGGGACAGGGTATGAGGATTCACCCCTCCACTTT.

The table lists this clonotype with many counts. This chain's CDR3 is CSASRATDTQYF. CDR3 coding DNA: TGCAGTGCTAGCCGGGCCACAGATACGCAGTATTTT. The chain employs TRBV20-1 and TRBJ2-3; no reliable D call. V was cut by 3 bases and J by 2 bases, with 6 bases left in between. The CDR3 runs 12 residues. Germline V CDR1 and CDR2: DFQATT, SNEGSKA (reference sequence).

This clonotype has ten or more counts. This chain links TRBV13 with TRBJ1-2, with a possible D match to TRBD1 (6 bases). The V end lost 1 base, the J end lost 3 bases, and 15 bases lay between the germline ends. The germline gives CDR1 PRHDT, CDR2 FYEKMQ (reference sequence). The CDR3 has 16 amino acids. CDR3 loop: CASSLEQGSLDYGYTF. CDR3 DNA sequence: TGTGCCAGCAGCTTAGAACAGGGATCGCTGGACTATGGCTACACCTTC.

This clonotype was counted many times. The chain recombines TRBV7-8 with TRBJ2-7; D is possibly TRBD1 (6 bases). The CDR3 consists of 16 residues. Trimming cost V 2 bases and J 0 bases, with 14 bases left between them. CDR1 is SGHVS, CDR2 FQNEAQ, per germline. DNA of the CDR3: TGTGCCAGCAGCTTACCCGACAGGTACAACTCCTACGAGCAGTACTTC. Its translation is CASSLPDRYNSYEQYF. The full variable domain, its missing parts supplied by reference TRBV7-8 and TRBJ2-7, is GAGVSQSPRYKVAKRGQDVALRCDPISGHVSLFWYQQALGQGPEFLTYFQNEAQLDKSGLPSDRFFAERPEGSVSTLKIQRTQQEDSAVYLCASSLPDRYNSYEQYFGPGTRLTVT.

The genes are TRBV7-9 and TRBJ1-2, with D uncertain. Germline values: CDR1 SEHNR, CDR2 FQNEAQ (reference sequence). The CDR3 contains 14 residues. The ends were cut back, 8 bases at V and 0 bases at J, with 13 bases in the middle. The CDR3, as DNA: TGTGCCAGCCGACTGACAAGCTCTAACTATGGCTACACCTTC. It is translated as CASRLTSSNYGYTF.

This clonotype was found many times. The V gene is TRBV30, the J gene TRBJ1-1; D is possibly TRBD1 (5 bases). Trimming removed 7 bases at V and 8 bases at J, with 20 bases between. CDR1 and CDR2 (germline): GTSNPN, SVGIG (reference sequence). The CDR3 covers 13 residues. In nucleotides, the CDR3 is TGTGCCTTTGACCGGGGCTTAGATTACGAAGCTTTCTTT. It yields the protein CAFDRGLDYEAFF.

This clonotype has just a few counts. The J gene is TRBJ2-2, the V gene TRBV5-4; tentatively, D is TRBD1 (6 bases). This CDR3 comprises 14 residues. The germline V gene has CDR1 SGHNT and CDR2 YYREEE (reference sequence). Deletions cut 6 bases from V and 6 bases from J, with 15 bases between. The CDR3 spells CASTLQGASGELFF. The CDR3 DNA sequence: TGTGCCAGCACTCTACAGGGCGCATCCGGGGAGCTGTTTTTT. Full variable domain (outside the CDR3, taken from reference TRBV5-4 and TRBJ2-2): ETGVTQSPTHLIKTRGQQVTLRCSSQSGHNTVSWYQQALGQGPQFIFQYYREEENGRGNFPPRFSGLQFPNYSSELNVNALELDDSALYLCASTLQGASGELFFGEGSRLTVL.

This clonotype was found a few times. A read error may produce the germline difference seen at one junction end. The chain uses TRBV29-1 and TRBJ2-1, with unresolved D. The CDR3 sequence is 13 residues long. The germline gives CDR1 SQVTM, CDR2 ANQGSEA. DNA of the CDR3: TGCAGCGTTGTGCTAGTGCACTACAGTGAGCAGTTCTTC. Amino acids: CSVVLVHYSEQFF.

This clonotype was found many times. V gene TRBV2 combines with J gene TRBJ2-5; 7 bases fit TRBD2. The germline gives CDR1 SNHLY, CDR2 FYNNEI. J was trimmed by 5 bases and V by 2 bases; bases with no gene match: 11. This CDR3 has 16 amino acids. The CDR3 nucleotides are TGTGCCAGCAGTGAAATCGTGGGGGGGTCGGGGGAGACCCAGTACTTC. Protein sequence: CASSEIVGGSGETQYF.

This chain uses TRBV6-5 with TRBJ2-5; 7 nucleotides line up with TRBD1. V shed 4 bases, J shed 5 bases, and the junction held 10 bases outside the gene matches. The CDR3 sequence is 15 residues long. CDR1 and CDR2 from the germline V gene are MNHEY and SVGAGI. CDR3 nucleotide sequence: TGTGCCAGCAGTTTCCATCAACAGGGGCGGGAGACCCAGTACTTC. This translates into CASSFHQQGRETQYF.

This clonotype was seen more than once but under ten times. This chain connects TRBV7-9 to TRBJ1-6, with 11 bases identical to TRBD1. The length of the CDR3 is 14 residues. Germline lookup yields CDR1 SEHNR and CDR2 FQNEAQ (reference sequence). The V and J ends lost 7 bases and 7 bases, in that order; junction bases with no gene match: 3. CDR3 sequence reads: CASKGQGGNSPLHF. Written as DNA, the CDR3 is TGTGCCAGCAAGGGACAGGGGGGGAATTCACCCCTCCACTTT.

The V and J genes are TRBV6-1 and TRBJ1-1, with 9 bases fitting TRBD1. The ends lost 1 base at V and 6 bases at J; junction bases unmatched: 3. Germline loops: CDR1 MNHNS, CDR2 SASEGT. The CDR3 is 14 amino acids. CDR3 DNA sequence: TGTGCCAGCAGTGAAGGGACAGGGGCCGCTGAAGCTTTCTTT. The encoded protein is CASSEGTGAAEAFF.

This clonotype was seen many times. The chain uses TRBV20-1 and TRBJ1-1; D gene uncertain. Germline CDR1 and CDR2: DFQATT and SNEGSKA (reference sequence). Trimming took off 4 bases at V and 4 bases at J, with 16 bases between the two ends. The CDR3 is made up of 14 amino acids. In DNA form, the CDR3 reads TGCAGTGCTATCTATCCGGGCGGTTTCACTGAAGCTTTCTTT. Translated: CSAIYPGGFTEAFF.

There are a few counts of this clonotype. The chain has TRBV30 and TRBJ2-3, with TRBD1 matching 9 bases. CDR1 and CDR2 from the germline V gene are GTSNPN and SVGIG (reference sequence). The V and J ends lost 0 bases and 5 bases, in that order; junction bases with no gene match: 9. The CDR3 is made up of 16 amino acids. The CDR3 DNA follows: TGTGCCTGGAGTGTACGTTGGGGACAGGGAGGAGATACGCAGTATTTT. Translating it yields CAWSVRWGQGGDTQYF.